This TCR beta chain was captured by sequencing in a study of blood T cells in healthy people across ages (dated by TCRdb to between 2014 and 2017). About the investigation overall: In model experiments, roughly one uniquely barcoded TCR beta cDNA molecule per two T cells was captured by template switching. To track age-related changes in TCR beta repertoire diversity, the study relied on deep sequencing normalized with unique cDNA molecular identifiers. Donors were grouped into four age groups: young (average about 15 years), middle-aged (roughly 40), aged (approximately 58) and long-lived (approximately 78). To avoid experimental bias, donors of different ages were distributed randomly across sequencing lanes. For two donors (one aged 18 to 30 and one aged 80 or older), the study analyzed two additional independent replicas of 1 million unique cDNA reads from the same blood draw.

The CDR3 numbers 13 residues from cysteine through phenylalanine. The sequence is cut down to CDR3 DNA, 39 bases in frame from base 1. V loses 6 bases, J loses 2 bases, and the germline ends lie 7 bases apart. In the germline V gene, CDR1 corresponds to SNHLY and CDR2 to FYNNEI. Library construction relied on 5' RACE. The instrument given in TCRdb is Illumina HiSeq 2500. A second about 7 to 12 cycle PCR used a sample-barcoded 5' primer and a J-beta primer mix. Each TCR beta cDNA molecule received a unique molecular identifier from a template-switch 5' adaptor carrying 12 random nucleotides. Each sample yielded at least 3 million CDR3-containing paired-end reads. The Mint cDNA synthesis kit, primed by a TRBC-specific oligonucleotide, was used to synthesize first-strand cDNA from all RNA. After uracil-DNA glycosylase treatment, a first 18-cycle PCR used universal primers M1SS and BC2_uni_R on all cDNA. In the paper's pipeline: For normalization, 1 million high-quality reads were randomly selected from each sample, with every read carrying a distinct molecular identifier. Reads with shared molecular identifiers were discarded instead of being binned into consensus sequences. MiTCR, with a Q25 quality threshold and the strictest error-elimination algorithm, was used for CDR3 identification, clonotype clustering and error correction. Lower-bound total TCR beta diversity was estimated with a nonparametric unseen species model using Euler transformation. TCRdb reprocessing: public reads trimmed at Q25 with fastp, clones called with MiXCR, in-frame beta chains kept. Rows matching on CDR3 protein sequence are summarized as one entry with the most common DNA and genes. TCRdb's processing, not the authors', yielded these V and J calls. Recorded for this sample are about 1.5 million distinct CDR3 sequences; less than 45% of them occurred a single time. The top ten hold under 5% of the sample.

Comment on this clonotype: No cognate antigen has been identified for it. Base qualities were left out, and no much larger clone turns up one base away.

The roughly 39 donors, aged about 6 to 100 years, were systemically healthy Caucasian individuals from Russia. Approximately 11 milliliters of peripheral blood were drawn from each donor into EDTA-treated Vacutainer tubes. PBMCs were isolated by Ficoll-Paque density-gradient centrifugation, with at least 6.5 million obtained per sample. Total RNA, at least 6 micrograms per sample, was extracted from PBMCs with Trizol reagent. For every donor, flow cytometry on a PBMC aliquot measured the percentage of naive CD45RAhigh/CD27high T cells. The study at large found these results: Observed TCR beta diversity per million T cells fell roughly linearly with age, and a significant reduction was already apparent by age roughly 40. Because donor CMV infection status was unknown, age-related changes in expanded clonotypes were potentially confounded. Total diversity estimates from one million sequenced T cells were considered lower bounds and underestimates. The percentage of naive T cells measured by flow cytometry correlated strongly with observed TCR beta diversity. The long-lived group showed more naive CD4+ T cells, fewer expanded clones and increased TCR diversity than the aged group, suggesting age selection. Bulk unsorted PBMC profiling prevented conclusive comparison of naive and antigen-experienced compartments.

The sequence is built from TRBV2 and TRBJ2-2, with the D gene call left open. Material: blood. The receptor comes from a woman aged 18 to 35 in good health. The nucleotide sequence is given as TGTGCCAGCAGGATAACAAACACCGGGGAGCTGTTTTTT. This codes for CASRITNTGELFF.